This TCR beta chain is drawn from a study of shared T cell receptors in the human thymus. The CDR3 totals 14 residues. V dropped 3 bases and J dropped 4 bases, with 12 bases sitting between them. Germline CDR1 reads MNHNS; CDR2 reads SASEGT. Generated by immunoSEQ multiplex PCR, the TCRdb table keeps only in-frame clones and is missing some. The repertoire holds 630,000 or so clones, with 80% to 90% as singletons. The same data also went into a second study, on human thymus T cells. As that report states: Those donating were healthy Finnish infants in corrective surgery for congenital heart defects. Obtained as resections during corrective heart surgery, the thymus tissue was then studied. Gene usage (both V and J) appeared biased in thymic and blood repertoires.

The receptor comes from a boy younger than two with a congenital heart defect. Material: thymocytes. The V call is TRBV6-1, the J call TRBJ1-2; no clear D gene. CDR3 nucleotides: TGTGCCAGCAGTGACCGCAGGACTCGCTATGGCTACACCTTC. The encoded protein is CASSDRRTRYGYTF.